This TCR beta chain stems from a study of blood T cell repertoires in COVID-19. Whole-study context: From the United States, Italy and Spain came samples of acute and convalescent COVID-19.

Unmatched junction bases numbered 10, after V lost 7 bases and J lost 5 bases. Germline values: CDR1 MNHEY, CDR2 SMNVEV (reference sequence). The CDR3 length is 15 residues. Under the authors' procedure: Reference gene primer amplification yielded estimated nucleated cell counts. Produced via immunoSEQ multiplex PCR; TCRdb's table is partial and in-frame only. That table furnishes V, J and clone size, whereas the DNA furnished D and trimming. The table lists about 120,000 clones, about 74% of them singletons, with over 6.5% in the top ten. This clone is medium-sized within its sample. This clonotype originated in a human donor in a cohort sampled during active COVID-19. The sequencing sample was made of peripheral blood. V usage is TRBV27 and J usage is TRBJ2-7; 11 bases fit TRBD1. The CDR3 reads CASTPDRGRTHEQYF. The CDR3 DNA reads as TGTGCCAGCACTCCGGACAGGGGGCGGACCCACGAGCAGTACTTC.